The source of this T cell receptor (beta chain) is a study of CD8 T cells in ankylosing spondylitis. This clonotype was picked up many times. Its target is unknown. The study, taken as a whole, reports: Disease-linked clones bore a CD8+ phenotype, appearing relatively rarely in peripheral blood. Disease-linked clones were reportedly significantly enriched in matched ankylosing spondylitis synovial fluid. Earlier work had already found some motif variants in reactive arthritis synovial fluid and blood.

By quantitative 5'-RACE with molecular barcodes, the TCR beta libraries were made. TCRdb processed the 5' RACE reads anew with MiXCR; each CDR3 protein has one entry. Of under 300,000 distinct CDR3 sequences listed, 8% to 9.5% are singletons. Germline-derived CDR1 and CDR2 are MNHNS and SASEGT. The CDR3 has 14 residues. V dropped 5 bases and J dropped 5 bases, with 13 bases sitting between them. The rearrangement uses TRBV6-1 and TRBJ2-1; no firm D call. Source material: blood, either unsorted or a sorted T cell fraction (not recorded which). This receptor was identified in a male donor with ankylosing spondylitis or in good health (not recorded which). The CDR3 is CASSPTVAHNEQFF. DNA of the CDR3: TGTGCCAGCAGTCCCACCGTCGCTCACAATGAGCAGTTCTTC.